A selection of T cell receptor beta chains follows, all from one sample in a study of beta chain features in type 1 diabetes. The protocol was immunoSEQ multiplex PCR, while the TCRdb copy is restricted to in-frame clones and leaves out a portion. The sample lists some 160,000 clones; 8% to 9.5% were seen once. The specimen was central memory CD4+ T cells from blood. Receptors originate from a woman aged 18-30 years with type 1 diabetes. Both conserved end residues are part of each CDR3. Fields, in order: J gene, clone size, D gene, V gene, CDR3 protein, CDR3 DNA. D genes are given only for firm matches. Size is omitted from some rows. Given values are once, few, many or a class for expanded clones.

TRBJ2-2,few,TRBD1,TRBV11-2,CASSLAPGQGANTGELFF,TGTGCCAGCAGCTTAGCCCCCGGACAGGGAGCGAACACCGGGGAGCTGTTTTTT
TRBJ2-1,few,NA,TRBV2,CASCTDYNEQFF,TGTGCCAGCTGTACTGACTACAATGAGCAGTTCTTC
TRBJ2-3,few,NA,TRBV7-8,CASSLPVNYSTDTQYF,TGTGCCAGCAGCTTACCGGTCAATTATAGCACAGATACGCAGTATTTT
TRBJ2-1,NA,NA,TRBV7-2,CASTLRGGSYNEQFF,TGTGCCAGCACCCTAAGGGGGGGTTCCTACAATGAGCAGTTCTTC
TRBJ1-2,many,NA,TRBV29-1,CSVEERARRGYTF,TGCAGCGTTGAAGAGAGGGCCCGGCGTGGCTACACCTTC
TRBJ2-7,NA,NA,TRBV30,CAWSVLTGLYEQYF,TGTGCCTGGAGTGTACTAACTGGCCTATACGAGCAGTACTTC
TRBJ2-3,NA,NA,TRBV5-1,CASSLGRTAGTDTQYF,TGCGCCAGCAGCTTGGGGAGGACAGCCGGGACAGATACGCAGTATTTT
TRBJ2-7,few,NA,TRBV7-2,CASSLGYSYEQYF,TGTGCCAGCAGCTTAGGTTACAGCTACGAGCAGTACTTC
TRBJ1-3,few,NA,TRBV30,CAWTRQFSGNTIYF,TGTGCCTGGACTCGACAGTTCTCTGGAAACACCATATATTTT
TRBJ1-1,NA,NA,TRBV5-4,CASSSKQEYEAFF,TGTGCCAGCAGCTCAAAACAGGAGTATGAAGCTTTCTTT
TRBJ1-5,few,TRBD1,TRBV28,CASSVGQGPYSNQPQHF,TGTGCCAGCAGTGTCGGACAGGGACCTTATAGCAATCAGCCCCAGCATTTT
TRBJ2-1,NA,NA,TRBV5-1,CASRLGASSNEQFF,TGCGCCAGCCGATTGGGGGCGTCTTCGAATGAGCAGTTCTTC
TRBJ2-7,NA,TRBD2,TRBV4-3,CASSQTLAGNYEQYF,TGCGCCAGCAGCCAGACGCTAGCGGGCAACTACGAGCAGTACTTC
TRBJ2-5,few,TRBD1,TRBV5-1,CASKPDRSQETQYF,TGCGCCAGCAAGCCGGACAGGAGTCAAGAGACCCAGTACTTC
TRBJ1-6,few,NA,TRBV18,CASSPSSGEGSPLHF,TGTGCCAGCTCACCATCATCAGGGGAGGGTTCACCCCTCCACTTT
TRBJ1-6,few,TRBD1,TRBV25-1,CASSQTGQSSRSPLHF,TGTGCCAGCAGTCAAACGGGACAGAGCTCACGTTCACCCCTCCACTTT
TRBJ1-3,few,NA,TRBV4-3,CASSRQSGNTIYF,TGCGCCAGCAGCCGACAGTCTGGAAACACCATATATTTT
TRBJ2-4,NA,TRBD2,TRBV18,CASSPPTSGYKNIQYF,TGTGCCAGCTCACCACCGACTAGCGGGTACAAAAACATTCAGTACTTC
TRBJ2-2,few,NA,TRBV30,CAWSVRHIANTGELFF,TGTGCCTGGAGTGTTAGACACATAGCGAACACCGGGGAGCTGTTTTTT
TRBJ2-2,NA,NA,TRBV7-7,CASSRSSWGPGNTGELFF,TGTGCCAGCAGCCGGAGTTCTTGGGGGCCCGGAAACACCGGGGAGCTGTTTTTT
TRBJ1-6,NA,TRBD1,TRBV6-5,CASRRQGSDSPLHF,TGTGCCAGCAGGAGACAGGGGTCGGATTCACCCCTCCACTTT
TRBJ2-1,NA,TRBD2,TRBV18,CASSGGLAGNNEQFF,TGTGCCAGCTCAGGTGGACTAGCGGGAAACAATGAGCAGTTCTTC
TRBJ1-1,few,TRBD1,TRBV9,CASSVVTGTGGTEAFF,TGTGCCAGCAGCGTAGTTACCGGGACAGGAGGCACTGAAGCTTTCTTT
TRBJ2-7,few,NA,TRBV7-9,CASSGTGHSYEQYF,TGTGCCAGCAGCGGAACAGGGCATTCCTACGAGCAGTACTTC
TRBJ2-3,many,TRBD2,TRBV5-1,CASSLSGGTYTQYF,TGCGCCAGCAGCTTGAGCGGGGGCACATATACGCAGTATTTT
TRBJ2-1,NA,TRBD2,TRBV19,CASSIRREGHNEQFF,TGTGCCAGTAGTATAAGGCGGGAGGGCCACAATGAGCAGTTCTTC
TRBJ2-4,NA,NA,TRBV4-1,CASSQDSPRGKNIQYF,TGCGCCAGCAGCCAAGATAGCCCCAGAGGCAAAAACATTCAGTACTTC